The clone carrying this T cell receptor beta chain was observed a handful of times. Trimming removed 4 bases from V and 6 bases from J; junction bases left unmatched: 10. This CDR3 region has 15 residues. From germline, CDR1 is MDHEN and CDR2 SYDVKM. This sample was taken from a study of T-cell reconstitution after alpha-beta-depleted transplantation in children. TCRbeta library construction was performed incorporating unique molecular identifiers. TCRdb re-derived calls from the PCR reads in MiXCR, one entry per CDR3 protein. Here the sample spans 500,000 to 650,000 distinct CDR3 sequences, 9.5% to 12% being singletons.

The source was PBMCs, mostly from graft donor cells, collected 180 days after TCRalphabeta/CD19-depleted stem cell transplant. This chain joins TRBV28 and TRBJ2-3; 7 bases align to TRBD2. The TCR comes from a female patient younger than 10 who had a stem cell transplant for aplastic anemia, so the T cells may come from the graft donor. The CDR3 DNA reads as TGTGCCAGCAGTTCCCGGGACTACCTCCGGGATACGCAGTATTTT. It encodes CASSSRDYLRDTQYF. The full variable domain, rest sourced from reference TRBV28 and TRBJ2-3, is DVKVTQSSRYLVKRTGEKVFLECVQDMDHENMFWYRQDPGLGLRLIYFSYDVKMKEKGDIPEGYSVSREKKERFSLILESASTNQTSMYLCASSSRDYLRDTQYFGPGTRLTVL.